This TCR beta chain came from a study of blood T cell repertoires in COVID-19 (dated by TCRdb to 2020 to 2022). Concerning the study at large: Collaborator samples came from the United States, Italy and Spain and covered acute and convalescent phases of COVID-19. The material from the prospective study consisted of cDNA or gDNA derived from T cells, B-cell-depleted T cells, or PBMCs. Deeply sampled blood TCRbeta repertoires from subjects exposed to, actively infected with, or recovered from COVID-19 were included in the dataset. The repertoires were made available in a free public database intended to serve as a resource for research on the immune response to SARS-CoV-2. Samples came from the ongoing ImmuneRACE study (first 160 participants) plus 1,254 subjects from 6 global collaborators. The sample metadata nearly always contained a de-identified subject ID, COVID-19 status, age in years and sex. Where available, HLA class I and class II types were obtained from metadata supplied by the sample provider rather than from assay-based typing.

Broader findings and caveats from the paper: The quantity of clinical and demographic metadata differed by source and by participant and was supplied without curation.

Reading from cysteine to phenylalanine, the CDR3 counts 16 amino acids. CDR3 DNA only is kept here, 48 bases in frame from base 1. V trim: 5 bases; J trim: 2 bases; unmatched bases: 6. Via the germline V gene (reference sequence), CDR1 is LNHDA and CDR2 SQIVND. TCRbeta CDR3 regions were amplified from genomic DNA using the immunoSEQ Assay, a bias-controlled multiplex PCR. In the authors' own workflow: The number of nucleated cells in each sample was estimated by amplification of reference gene primers within the assay. To quantify the absolute abundance of each unique TCRbeta CDR3 rearrangement, sequence reads were collapsed and filtered. Productive Simpson clonality was computed per sample as the square root of Simpson's diversity index over productive rearrangements. Sourced from immuneACCESS, this table was stored by TCRdb with only in-frame sequences that have V and J called. A share of the clones is absent; for the studies checked, an unresolved V gene accounts for under half, and the remainder has no known explanation. V and J calls and clone size are copied from that table; D and trimming were computed from the DNA. The sample includes fewer than 150,000 clones, with 75% to 85% observed a single time. Of the sample, around 2.9% is held by the ten largest clones.

Whole blood was collected in K2EDTA tubes by collaborating institutions according to the institutions' own protocols. For TCRbeta analysis, collaborators shipped samples in one of three forms: frozen whole blood, isolated PBMCs, or DNA extracted from either of those sample types. Of note for this clone: Its antigen target is currently unknown. No base quality information exists; no much larger clone differs at one position.

Sequencing used peripheral blood. The source of this sequence is a man aged 50 to 60 with acute or convalescent COVID-19. Here the chain combines TRBV19 and TRBJ1-5, with TRBD1 matching 10 junction bases. This receptor has the CDR3 CASSGGTGEGNQPQHF. The bases read TGTGCCAGTAGTGGGGGGACAGGGGAAGGCAATCAGCCCCAGCATTTT. Beyond the CDR3, the reference TRBV19 and TRBJ1-5 genes provide the residues; the full variable domain reads: DGGITQSPKYLFRKEGQNVTLSCEQNLNHDAMYWYRQDPGQGLRLIYYSQIVNDFQKGDIAEGYSVSREKKESFPLTVTSAQKNPTAFYLCASSGGTGEGNQPQHFGDGTRLSIL.